This TCR beta chain was observed in a study of blood T cell repertoires in COVID-19. Under the authors' procedure: Using reference gene primer amplification, nucleated cell counts were estimated. The assay was immunoSEQ multiplex PCR, and TCRdb's table has in-frame clones only and misses some. The DNA was the basis for D and trimming; V, J and clone size are from that table. The table has tens of thousands of clones, approximately 87% seen once. Trimming shortened V by 3 bases and J by 1 base, and 9 bases separated the two germline ends. Germline CDR1 is SNHLY and CDR2 is FYNNEI. CDR3 length equals 14 residues.

The sequenced sample was peripheral blood. The clonotype was recovered from a man aged 40-50 years with COVID-19, enrolled during active disease. The chain couples TRBV2 to TRBJ1-1; TRBD1 might be the D (5 bases). The CDR3 is CASSDDRENTEAFF. The DNA of the CDR3 is TGTGCCAGCAGTGATGACAGAGAGAACACTGAAGCTTTCTTT.